This T cell receptor (beta chain) comes out of a study of shared clonotypes between healthy human individuals. Clones were read by immunoSEQ multiplex PCR, and TCRdb kept only the in-frame ones, dropping some. Of under 1,900,000 clones in the sample, 98% were seen once. This CDR3 spans 18 amino acids. V was clipped by 4 bases and J by 0 bases, with 22 bases between them. The germline V gene has CDR1 MGHDK and CDR2 SYGVNS. Material: naive CD4+ T cells sorted from blood. Specified subset: CD45RA+ positively selected. The rearrangement joins TRBV25-1 to TRBJ2-7, with D possibly called TRBD1 or TRBD2 (5 bases each). The receptor comes from a man younger than 40 in good health. CDR3 sequence reads: CASSARDEIPGGSYEQYF. CDR3 nucleotides: TGTGCCAGCAGTGCCCGGGACGAAATTCCGGGTGGCTCCTACGAGCAGTACTTC.